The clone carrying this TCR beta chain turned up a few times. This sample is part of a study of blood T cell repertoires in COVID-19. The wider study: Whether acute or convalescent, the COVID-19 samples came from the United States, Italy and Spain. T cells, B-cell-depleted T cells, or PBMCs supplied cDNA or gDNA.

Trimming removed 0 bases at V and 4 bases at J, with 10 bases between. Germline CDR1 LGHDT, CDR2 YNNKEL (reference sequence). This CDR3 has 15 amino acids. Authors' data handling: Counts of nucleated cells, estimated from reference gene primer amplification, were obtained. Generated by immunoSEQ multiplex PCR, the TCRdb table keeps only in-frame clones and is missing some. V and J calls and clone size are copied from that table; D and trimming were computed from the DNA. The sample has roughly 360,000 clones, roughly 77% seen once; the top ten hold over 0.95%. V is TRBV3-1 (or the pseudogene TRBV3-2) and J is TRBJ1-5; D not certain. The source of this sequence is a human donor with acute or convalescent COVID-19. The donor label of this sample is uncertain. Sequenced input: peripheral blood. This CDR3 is CASSQDLRPNQPQHF. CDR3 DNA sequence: TGTGCCAGCAGCCAAGATCTGCGCCCAAATCAGCCCCAGCATTTT.